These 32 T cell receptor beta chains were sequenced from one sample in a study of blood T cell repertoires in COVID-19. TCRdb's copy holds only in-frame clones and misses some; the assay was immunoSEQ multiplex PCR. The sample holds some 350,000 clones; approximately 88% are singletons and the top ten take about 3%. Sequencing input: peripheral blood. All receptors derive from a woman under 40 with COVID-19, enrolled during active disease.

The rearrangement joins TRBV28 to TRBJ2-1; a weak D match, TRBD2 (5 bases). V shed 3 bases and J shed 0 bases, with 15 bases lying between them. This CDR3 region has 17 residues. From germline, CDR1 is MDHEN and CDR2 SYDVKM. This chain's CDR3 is CASSFDGLSSSYNEQFF. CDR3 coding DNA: TGTGCCAGCAGTTTCGATGGACTGTCGAGCTCCTACAATGAGCAGTTCTTC.

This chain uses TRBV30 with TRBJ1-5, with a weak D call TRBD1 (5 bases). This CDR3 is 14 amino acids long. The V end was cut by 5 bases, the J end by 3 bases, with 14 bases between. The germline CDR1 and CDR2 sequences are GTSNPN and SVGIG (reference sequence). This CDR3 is CAWRRGGNNQPQHF. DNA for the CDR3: TGTGCCTGGCGAAGGGGTGGGAACAATCAGCCCCAGCATTTT.

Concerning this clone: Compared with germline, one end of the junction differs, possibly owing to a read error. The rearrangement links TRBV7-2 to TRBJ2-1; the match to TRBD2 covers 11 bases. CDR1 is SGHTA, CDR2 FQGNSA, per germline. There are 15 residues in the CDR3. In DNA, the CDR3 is TGTGCCAGCAGCTTAGGAAGTAGCGGGGGGGCGGTCTCGGTCTTC. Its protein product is CASSLGSSGGAVSVF.

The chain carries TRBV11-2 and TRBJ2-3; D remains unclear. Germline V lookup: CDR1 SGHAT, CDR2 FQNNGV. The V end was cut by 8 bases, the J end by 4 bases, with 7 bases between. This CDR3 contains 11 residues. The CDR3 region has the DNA TGTGCCAGCGGCCCTGCAGATACGCAGTATTTT. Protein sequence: CASGPADTQYF. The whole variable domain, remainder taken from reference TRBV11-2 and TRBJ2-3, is EAGVAQSPRYKIIEKRQSVAFWCNPISGHATLYWYQQILGQGPKLLIQFQNNGVVDDSQLPKDRFSAERLKGVDSTLKIQPAKLEDSAVYLCASGPADTQYFGPGTRLTVL.

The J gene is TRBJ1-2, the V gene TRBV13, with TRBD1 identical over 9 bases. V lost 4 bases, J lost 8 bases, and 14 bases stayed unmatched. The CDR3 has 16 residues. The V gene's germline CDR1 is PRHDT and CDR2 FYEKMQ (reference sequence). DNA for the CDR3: TGTGCCAGCAGCTATGGCTCCCTTACAGGGGGCGGGGGCTACACCTTC. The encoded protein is CASSYGSLTGGGGYTF.

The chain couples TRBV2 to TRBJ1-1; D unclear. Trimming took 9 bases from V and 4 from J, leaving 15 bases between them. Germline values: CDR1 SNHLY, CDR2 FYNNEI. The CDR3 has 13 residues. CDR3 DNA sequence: TGTGCCAGAGGGCTAGACGGGGTCACTGAAGCTTTCTTT. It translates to CARGLDGVTEAFF.

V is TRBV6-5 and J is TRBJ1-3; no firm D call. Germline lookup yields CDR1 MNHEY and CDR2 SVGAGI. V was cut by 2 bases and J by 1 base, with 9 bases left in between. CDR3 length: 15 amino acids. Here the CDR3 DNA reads TGTGCCAGCAGTTACGTTCCGGTGTCTGGAAACACCATATATTTT. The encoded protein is CASSYVPVSGNTIYF.

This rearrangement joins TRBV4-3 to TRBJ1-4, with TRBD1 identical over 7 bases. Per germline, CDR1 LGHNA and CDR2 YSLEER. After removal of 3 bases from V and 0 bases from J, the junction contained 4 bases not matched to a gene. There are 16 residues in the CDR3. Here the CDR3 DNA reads TGCGCCAGCAGCCACCACAGGGGCTCAACTAATGAAAAACTGTTTTTT. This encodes CASSHHRGSTNEKLFF.

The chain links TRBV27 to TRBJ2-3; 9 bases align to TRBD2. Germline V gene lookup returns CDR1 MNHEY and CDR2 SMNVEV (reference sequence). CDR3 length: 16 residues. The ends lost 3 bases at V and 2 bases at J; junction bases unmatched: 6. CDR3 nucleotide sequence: TGTGCCAGCAGTTTGGCGGGGGGGCCCCTCACAGATACGCAGTATTTT. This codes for CASSLAGGPLTDTQYF.

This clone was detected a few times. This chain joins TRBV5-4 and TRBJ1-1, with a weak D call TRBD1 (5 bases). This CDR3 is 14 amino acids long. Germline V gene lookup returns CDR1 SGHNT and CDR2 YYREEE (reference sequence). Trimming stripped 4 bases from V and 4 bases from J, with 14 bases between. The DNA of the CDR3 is TGTGCCAGCAGCCCCCCATGGGGGGGCACTGAAGCTTTCTTT. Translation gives CASSPPWGGTEAFF.

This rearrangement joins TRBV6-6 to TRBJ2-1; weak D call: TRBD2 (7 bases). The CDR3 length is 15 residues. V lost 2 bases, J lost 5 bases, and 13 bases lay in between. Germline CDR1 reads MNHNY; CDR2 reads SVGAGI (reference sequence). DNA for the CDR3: TGTGCCAGCAGTTACGCCCGGGGGGCCCACAATGAGCAGTTCTTC. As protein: CASSYARGAHNEQFF.

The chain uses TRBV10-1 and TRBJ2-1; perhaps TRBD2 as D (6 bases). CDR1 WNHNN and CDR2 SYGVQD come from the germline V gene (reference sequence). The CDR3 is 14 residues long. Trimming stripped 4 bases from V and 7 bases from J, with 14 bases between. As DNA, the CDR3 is TGCGCCAGCAGTGCGTCGGGAGTAGAGAATGAGCAGTTCTTC. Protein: CASSASGVENEQFF.

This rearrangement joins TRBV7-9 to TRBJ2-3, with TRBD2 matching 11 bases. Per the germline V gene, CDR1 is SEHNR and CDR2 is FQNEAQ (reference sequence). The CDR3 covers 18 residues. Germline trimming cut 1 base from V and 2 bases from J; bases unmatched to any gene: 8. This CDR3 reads CASSLVGLAGGLTDTQYF. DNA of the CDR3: TGTGCCAGCAGCTTAGTCGGGCTAGCGGGAGGCCTCACAGATACGCAGTATTTT.

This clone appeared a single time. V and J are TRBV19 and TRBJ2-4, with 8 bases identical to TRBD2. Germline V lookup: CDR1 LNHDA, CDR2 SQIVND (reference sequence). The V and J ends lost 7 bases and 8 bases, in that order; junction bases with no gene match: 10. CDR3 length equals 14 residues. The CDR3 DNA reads TGTGCCAGTACCTCCGGGGGGGGGCTCCACATTCAGTACTTC. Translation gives CASTSGGGLHIQYF.

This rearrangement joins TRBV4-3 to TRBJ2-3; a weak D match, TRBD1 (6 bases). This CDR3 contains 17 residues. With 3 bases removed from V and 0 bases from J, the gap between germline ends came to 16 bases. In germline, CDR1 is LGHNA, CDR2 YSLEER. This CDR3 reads CASSQTYRVASTDTQYF. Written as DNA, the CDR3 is TGCGCCAGCAGCCAGACATACAGGGTCGCGAGCACAGATACGCAGTATTTT.

The CDR3 coding sequence is TGTGCCAGCCGCCCGCGGGGGCTCCTTTTTCAGCCCCAGCATTTT. It is translated as CASRPRGLLFQPQHF. The chain carries TRBV6-2 or TRBV6-3 and TRBJ1-5; TRBD1 is a possible D gene (6 bases). Trimming took off 8 bases at V and 6 bases at J, with 20 bases between the two ends. This CDR3 region has 15 residues. From germline, CDR1 is MNHEY and CDR2 SVGEGT.

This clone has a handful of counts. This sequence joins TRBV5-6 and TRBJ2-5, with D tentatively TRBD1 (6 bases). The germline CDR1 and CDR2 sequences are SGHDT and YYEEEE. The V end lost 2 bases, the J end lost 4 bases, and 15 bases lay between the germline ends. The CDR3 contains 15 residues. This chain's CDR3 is CASSFSGDGGETQYF. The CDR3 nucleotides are TGTGCCAGCAGCTTCTCAGGGGATGGAGGAGAGACCCAGTACTTC.

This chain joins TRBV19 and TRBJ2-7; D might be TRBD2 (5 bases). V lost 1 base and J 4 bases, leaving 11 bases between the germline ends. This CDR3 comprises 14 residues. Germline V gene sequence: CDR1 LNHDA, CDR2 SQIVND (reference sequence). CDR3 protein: CASSIGSRGYEQYF. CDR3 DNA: TGTGCCAGTAGTATAGGATCTCGGGGTTACGAGCAGTACTTC.

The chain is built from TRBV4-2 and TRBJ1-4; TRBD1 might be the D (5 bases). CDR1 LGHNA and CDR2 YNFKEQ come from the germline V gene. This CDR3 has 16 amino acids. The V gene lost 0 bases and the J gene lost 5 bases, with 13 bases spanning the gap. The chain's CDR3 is CASSQDFDSLNEKLFF. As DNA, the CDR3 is TGTGCCAGCAGCCAAGATTTTGACAGCCTAAATGAAAAACTGTTTTTT.

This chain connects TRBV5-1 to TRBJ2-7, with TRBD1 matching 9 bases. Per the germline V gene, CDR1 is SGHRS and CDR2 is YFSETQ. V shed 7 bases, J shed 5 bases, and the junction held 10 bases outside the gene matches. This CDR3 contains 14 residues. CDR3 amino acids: CASSVRTGENEQYF. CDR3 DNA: TGCGCCAGCTCAGTTAGGACAGGGGAAAACGAGCAGTACTTC.

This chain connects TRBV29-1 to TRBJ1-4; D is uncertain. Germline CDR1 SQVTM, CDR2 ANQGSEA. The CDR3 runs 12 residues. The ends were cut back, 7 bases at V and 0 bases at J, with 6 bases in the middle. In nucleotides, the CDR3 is TGCAGCGCCCGAGCAACTAATGAAAAACTGTTTTTT. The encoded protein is CSARATNEKLFF.

The CDR3, as DNA: TGTGCCTGGAGTGTAAGCCGGGCTGAAGCTTTCTTT. Amino acids: CAWSVSRAEAFF. This chain links TRBV30 with TRBJ1-1; D is uncertain. This CDR3 spans 12 amino acids. Germline CDR1 GTSNPN, CDR2 SVGIG (reference sequence). The V gene lost 0 bases and the J gene lost 6 bases, with 8 bases spanning the gap.

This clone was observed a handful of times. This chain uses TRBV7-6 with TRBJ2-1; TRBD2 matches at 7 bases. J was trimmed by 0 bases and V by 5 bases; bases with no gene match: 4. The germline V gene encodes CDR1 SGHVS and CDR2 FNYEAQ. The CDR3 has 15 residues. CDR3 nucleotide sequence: TGTGCCAGCAGCCAACTAGCGAACTCCTACAATGAGCAGTTCTTC. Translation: CASSQLANSYNEQFF.

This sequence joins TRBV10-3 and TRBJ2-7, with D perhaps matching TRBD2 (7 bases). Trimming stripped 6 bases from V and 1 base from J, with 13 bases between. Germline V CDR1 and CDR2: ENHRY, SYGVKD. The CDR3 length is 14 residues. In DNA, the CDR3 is TGTGCCATCAGATCGGGGGGCATTTCCTACGAGCAGTACTTC. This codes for CAIRSGGISYEQYF.

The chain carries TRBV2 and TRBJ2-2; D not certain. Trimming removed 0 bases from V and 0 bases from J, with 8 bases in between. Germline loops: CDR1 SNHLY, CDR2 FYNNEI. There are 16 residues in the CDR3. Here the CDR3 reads CASSEASQANTGELFF. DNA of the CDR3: TGTGCCAGCAGTGAAGCGTCGCAGGCGAACACCGGGGAGCTGTTTTTT.

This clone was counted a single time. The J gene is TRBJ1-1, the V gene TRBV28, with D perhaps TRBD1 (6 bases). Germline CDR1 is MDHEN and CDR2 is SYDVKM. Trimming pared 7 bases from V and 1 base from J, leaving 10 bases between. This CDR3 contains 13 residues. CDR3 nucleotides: TGTGCCAGCAAGTCCAGGGGGAACACTGAAGCTTTCTTT. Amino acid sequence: CASKSRGNTEAFF.

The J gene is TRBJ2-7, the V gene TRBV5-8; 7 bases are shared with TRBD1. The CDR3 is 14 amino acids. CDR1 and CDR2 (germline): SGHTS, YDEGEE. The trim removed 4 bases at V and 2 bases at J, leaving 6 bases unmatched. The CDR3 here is CASSTYRGPYEQYF. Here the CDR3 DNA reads TGTGCCAGCAGCACCTACAGGGGCCCCTACGAGCAGTACTTC.

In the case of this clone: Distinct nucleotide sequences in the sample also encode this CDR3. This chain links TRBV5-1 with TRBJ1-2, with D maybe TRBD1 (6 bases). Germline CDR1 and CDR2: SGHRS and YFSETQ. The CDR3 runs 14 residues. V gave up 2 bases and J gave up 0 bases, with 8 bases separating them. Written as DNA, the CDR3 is TGCGCCAGCAGCTTAGGACAGCCTAACTATGGCTACACCTTC. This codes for CASSLGQPNYGYTF.

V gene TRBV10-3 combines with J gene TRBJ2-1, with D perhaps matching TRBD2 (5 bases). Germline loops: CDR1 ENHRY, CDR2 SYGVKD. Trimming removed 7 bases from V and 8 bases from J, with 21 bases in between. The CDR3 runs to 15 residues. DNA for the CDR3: TGTGCCATCATCAAAACGGACTCCCCTGGGGATGAGCAGTTCTTC. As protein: CAIIKTDSPGDEQFF.

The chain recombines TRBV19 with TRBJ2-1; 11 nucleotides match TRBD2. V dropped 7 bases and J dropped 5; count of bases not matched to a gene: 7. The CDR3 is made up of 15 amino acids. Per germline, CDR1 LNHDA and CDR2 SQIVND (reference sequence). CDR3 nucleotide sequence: TGTGCCAGTAAGGCCGGGACTAGCGGCGACAATGAGCAGTTCTTC. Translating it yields CASKAGTSGDNEQFF. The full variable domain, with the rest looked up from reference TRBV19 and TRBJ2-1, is DGGITQSPKYLFRKEGQNVTLSCEQNLNHDAMYWYRQDPGQGLRLIYYSQIVNDFQKGDIAEGYSVSREKKESFPLTVTSAQKNPTAFYLCASKAGTSGDNEQFFGPGTRLTVL.

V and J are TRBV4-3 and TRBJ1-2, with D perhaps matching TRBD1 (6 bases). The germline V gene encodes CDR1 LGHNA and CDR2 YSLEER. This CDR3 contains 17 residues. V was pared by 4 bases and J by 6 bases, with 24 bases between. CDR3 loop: CASSLAPWTEIKDGYTF. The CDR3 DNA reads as TGCGCCAGCAGCCTCGCCCCTTGGACAGAGATTAAAGATGGCTACACCTTC.

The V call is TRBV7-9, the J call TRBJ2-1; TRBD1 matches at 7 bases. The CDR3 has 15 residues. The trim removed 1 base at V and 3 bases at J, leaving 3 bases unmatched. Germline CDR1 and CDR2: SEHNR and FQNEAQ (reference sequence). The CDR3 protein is CASSLDAGGYNEQFF. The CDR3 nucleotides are TGTGCCAGCAGCTTAGATGCAGGGGGCTACAATGAGCAGTTCTTC.